Shown below are 5 T cell receptor beta chains from a single sample sequenced in a study of blood T cell repertoires in COVID-19. The method was immunoSEQ multiplex PCR; TCRdb's version includes in-frame clones alone and lacks a portion of them. The sample holds tens of thousands of clones; around 80% are singletons and the top ten take around 5.9%. Sequencing was performed on peripheral blood. These receptors were collected from a human donor in a cohort sampled during active or convalescent COVID-19.

The rearrangement links TRBV9 to TRBJ2-3, with a weak D call TRBD1 (5 bases). In germline, CDR1 is SGDLS, CDR2 YYNGEE. The ends were cut back, 4 bases at V and 2 bases at J, with 14 bases in the middle. The CDR3 is made up of 15 amino acids. The CDR3 loop reads CASSPRQTYTDTQYF. In DNA form, the CDR3 reads TGTGCCAGCAGCCCCCGACAGACCTACACAGATACGCAGTATTTT.

The gene calls are TRBV27 and TRBJ1-5; D is possibly TRBD1 (5 bases). Germline V lookup: CDR1 MNHEY, CDR2 SMNVEV (reference sequence). CDR3 length: 14 residues. The V end lost 3 bases, the J end lost 0 bases, and 6 bases lay between the germline ends. The chain's CDR3 is CASSFDSSNQPQHF. The CDR3 coding sequence is TGTGCCAGCAGTTTCGACAGTAGCAATCAGCCCCAGCATTTT.

This clone was seen just once. The chain is built from TRBV6-1 and TRBJ2-1; 7 nucleotides agree with TRBD2. The V segment lost 1 base and the J segment 1 base; nucleotides outside the gene matches: 1. Germline V gene sequence: CDR1 MNHNS, CDR2 SASEGT. This CDR3 has 15 amino acids. CDR3 in amino acids: CASSEVGGSYNEQFF. DNA of the CDR3: TGTGCCAGCAGTGAAGTCGGGGGGTCCTACAATGAGCAGTTCTTC.

The chain uses TRBV5-4 and TRBJ2-7; possibly TRBD2 for D (6 bases). This CDR3 has 15 residues. V was clipped by 4 bases and J by 1 base, with 15 bases between them. Germline-derived CDR1 and CDR2 are SGHNT and YYREEE (reference sequence). The CDR3 reads CASSRFGGQSYEQYF. The CDR3 coding sequence is TGTGCCAGCAGCCGGTTCGGGGGTCAATCCTACGAGCAGTACTTC.

This clone was seen just once. The chain employs TRBV6-2 or TRBV6-3 and TRBJ2-1, with D unclear. The V gene lost 5 bases and the J gene lost 4 bases, with 9 bases spanning the gap. CDR3 length equals 13 residues. Per the germline V gene, CDR1 is MNHEY and CDR2 is SVGEGT. CDR3 coding DNA: TGTGCCAGCAGTCGCCCCACATACAATGAGCAGTTCTTC. Translated: CASSRPTYNEQFF.